This T cell receptor (beta chain) is from a study of T cell responses to AZD1222 COVID-19 vaccine. Findings and limits, study-wide: The span of vaccine-associated CD4 TCRs extended across spike, with dominance at 160-218 and 743-854.

Sequencing used immunoSEQ multiplex PCR; TCRdb keeps in-frame clones, though not all of them. Of over 100,000 clones in the sample, around 87% were seen once. Concerning this clone itself: Its antigen remains unknown.

The sequencing here drew on peripheral blood, taken on day 0 of AZD1222 vaccination. The sequence was collected from an adult in good health.

CDR3 sequence: CASSLDGTGSYYGYTF. CDR3 in DNA: TGCGCCAGCAGCTTGGACGGGACAGGGTCTTACTATGGCTACACCTTC. The chain is built from TRBV5-1 and TRBJ1-2; TRBD1 matches 9 bases. The CDR3 runs to 16 residues. With V trimmed by 0 bases and J by 3 bases, 6 bases remained unmatched. Germline values: CDR1 SGHRS, CDR2 YFSETQ.